The T cell receptor (beta chain) under discussion was sequenced for a study of T cell repertoires in cytomegalovirus infection. For the study at large: Indicated by public TCR beta signatures were CMV infection and matching HLA type. The study's findings and limits: HLA-C-restricted CMV clonotypes gave the most frequent clonotype in two of eight donors.

From the reads, TCRdb called clonotypes with MiXCR, one entry per CDR3 protein. The table records roughly 150,000 distinct CDR3 sequences, about a quarter of them present only once. From germline, CDR1 is SGHTA and CDR2 FQGNSA. The V gene lost 4 bases and the J gene lost 2 bases, with 9 bases spanning the gap. The CDR3 is made up of 13 amino acids. This clonotype showed up many times. Its antigen is unidentified. This sequence was found in a human donor in good health (CMV status not recorded). Some clones in this sample may be carry-over from other donors' samples. The chain has TRBV7-2 and TRBJ2-7, with D unresolved. Material for sequencing was PBMCs. The CDR3 sequence: CASSSSVTYEQYF. CDR3 nucleotide sequence: TGTGCCAGCAGCTCTTCTGTGACCTACGAGCAGTACTTC.